This TCR beta chain was identified during a study of blood T cell repertoires in COVID-19. Study processing details: Amplification of reference gene primers was used by the study to estimate nucleated cell counts. The data were produced by immunoSEQ multiplex PCR, yet TCRdb's version contains in-frame clones alone and is incomplete. V and J calls plus clone size are reproduced from that table; the DNA served to infer D and trimming. The data hold just over 300,000 clones, with around 89% observed a single time. Germline V gives CDR1 SGHRS, CDR2 YFSETQ. The CDR3 has 13 residues. With 5 bases removed from V and 1 base from J, the gap between germline ends came to 9 bases. Adults between roughly 18 and 95 years of age took part from under 30 US areas. Cohort assignment relied on participant-reported clinical history. Symptom resolution, clearance, or two negative PCRs marked donors in Cohort 3 as recovered.

The chain recombines TRBV5-1 with TRBJ1-1, with TRBD1 as a possible D gene (5 bases). The sequencing sample was made of PBMCs or T cells enriched from blood (not recorded which). The receptor's source is a woman in her forties who had recovered from COVID-19. The DNA of the CDR3 is TGCGCCAGCAGGCTGGGGGGGAACACTGAAGCTTTCTTT. Encoded protein: CASRLGGNTEAFF. Full variable domain (missing parts from reference TRBV5-1 and TRBJ1-1): KAGVTQTPRYLIKTRGQQVTLSCSPISGHRSVSWYQQTPGQGLQFLFEYFSETQRNKGNFPGRFSGRQFSNSRSEMNVSTLELGDSALYLCASRLGGNTEAFFGQGTRLTVV.